This T cell receptor beta chain comes out of a study of spatial heterogeneity in lung cancer. Overall study findings and caveats: Detection of ubiquitous tumor TCRs in blood was higher at resection than follow-up.

The time point denotes: sample taken at primary tumor resection. Unsorted samples of tumor, nontumor lung or frozen PBMC had their whole RNA sequenced. Donation came from 70 or so patients with untreated early-stage non-small cell lung cancer. CDR1 and CDR2 from the germline V gene are MNHEY and SMNVEV (reference sequence). The CDR3 runs to 16 residues. J was trimmed by 3 bases and V by 5 bases; bases with no gene match: 13. Via MiXCR, TCRdb re-called the 5' RACE reads, giving one row per CDR3 protein. The sample yields about 75,000 distinct CDR3 sequences, 10% to 15% seen once. This clonotype was picked up a small number of times. Its antigen is as yet unknown.

The material sequenced was PBMCs, taken at surgery. The chain couples TRBV27 to TRBJ2-7; 7 bases match TRBD1. This clonotype was sampled from a male donor with early-stage non-small cell lung cancer. CDR3: CASSTQQGPTFYEQYF. DNA for the CDR3: TGTGCCAGCAGTACACAACAGGGGCCCACCTTCTACGAGCAGTACTTC.